The 30 T cell receptor beta chains below come from one sample, sequenced in a study of blood T cell repertoires in COVID-19. Profiling relied on immunoSEQ multiplex PCR, and the TCRdb table lists in-frame clones only, not all of them. The sample holds about 400,000 clones; around 86% are singletons and the top ten take over 1.1%. The specimen sequenced was peripheral blood. All receptors derive from a woman aged 30 to 39 with active or convalescent COVID-19.

Comment on this clone: Within the sample, other DNA sequences also encode this same CDR3. The chain carries TRBV2 and TRBJ1-5; TRBD1 might be the D (5 bases). Trimming cost V 3 bases and J 1 base, with 7 bases left between them. CDR3 length equals 14 residues. Germline-derived CDR1 and CDR2 are SNHLY and FYNNEI. The CDR3 sequence is CASSDQGSNQPQHF. The CDR3 DNA sequence: TGTGCCAGCAGTGACCAGGGCAGCAATCAGCCCCAGCATTTT.

The chain is built from TRBV27 and TRBJ2-2; D is ambiguous. The CDR3 consists of 15 residues. From germline, CDR1 is MNHEY and CDR2 SMNVEV (reference sequence). Trimming removed 3 bases from V and 1 base from J, with 9 bases in between. CDR3 nucleotide sequence: TGTGCCAGCAGTTTGTACGGAGAGAACACCGGGGAGCTGTTTTTT. Its translation is CASSLYGENTGELFF.

The CDR3 nucleotides read TGTGCCAGCTCACCAGGTGGCGGTACTAGCACAGATACGCAGTATTTT. As protein: CASSPGGGTSTDTQYF. The chain is built from TRBV18 and TRBJ2-3; D unresolved. V lost 2 bases and J 0 bases, leaving 12 bases between the germline ends. CDR3 length: 16 residues. Per the germline V gene, CDR1 is KGHSH and CDR2 is LQKENI.

The chain combines TRBV19 with TRBJ2-2; weak D call: TRBD2 (6 bases). Germline V lookup: CDR1 LNHDA, CDR2 SQIVND (reference sequence). The V gene lost 7 bases and the J gene lost 1 base, with 10 bases spanning the gap. There are 14 residues in the CDR3. CDR3 amino acids: CASNRGMNTGELFF. CDR3 DNA sequence: TGTGCCAGTAATCGGGGGATGAACACCGGGGAGCTGTTTTTT.

V gene TRBV3-1 (or the pseudogene TRBV3-2) combines with J gene TRBJ2-7; 14 nucleotides line up with TRBD2. Germline-derived CDR1 and CDR2 are LGHDT and YNNKEL (reference sequence). V trimming: 2 bases; J trimming: 6 bases; junction bases outside the gene matches: 3. This CDR3 region has 15 residues. This CDR3 reads CASSQWTSGGTEQYF. The CDR3 DNA reads TGTGCCAGCAGCCAATGGACTAGCGGGGGGACCGAGCAGTACTTC.

The chain combines TRBV28 with TRBJ2-6; 9 bases line up with TRBD1. The J segment lost 4 bases and the V segment lost 4 bases, leaving 11 bases of the junction unmatched. In germline, CDR1 is MDHEN, CDR2 SYDVKM. This CDR3 region has 18 residues. This CDR3 is CASSSLQGALTGANVLTF. The CDR3 DNA reads TGTGCCAGCAGTTCCCTACAGGGGGCGCTTACAGGGGCCAACGTCCTGACTTTC.

This sequence joins TRBV29-1 and TRBJ2-3, with a tentative D call TRBD2 (6 bases). Germline V CDR1 and CDR2: SQVTM, ANQGSEA. V was cut by 4 bases and J by 2 bases, with 10 bases left in between. The CDR3 has 13 residues. CDR3 sequence: CSVGAGITDTQYF. The CDR3 nucleotides read TGCAGCGTTGGTGCGGGGATCACAGATACGCAGTATTTT.

J is TRBJ1-1 and V is TRBV4-1; TRBD1 aligns across 8 bases. Germline V gene lookup returns CDR1 MGHRA and CDR2 YSYEKL. CDR3 length: 14 amino acids. The V segment lost 4 bases and the J segment 7 bases; nucleotides outside the gene matches: 8. The DNA of the CDR3 is TGCGCCAGCAGCCTGTATACAGGGGGAGATGAAGCTTTCTTT. It encodes CASSLYTGGDEAFF.

V usage is TRBV29-1 and J usage is TRBJ2-2; 8 bases are shared with TRBD1. Per the germline V gene, CDR1 is SQVTM and CDR2 is ANQGSEA. The CDR3 is 14 residues long. V lost 7 bases, J lost 4 bases, and 8 bases stayed unmatched. This CDR3 reads CSADRGGGTGELFF. CDR3 nucleotides: TGCAGCGCCGACAGGGGTGGAGGCACCGGGGAGCTGTTTTTT.

The chain has TRBV10-1 and TRBJ2-1, with D perhaps TRBD1 (6 bases). V was shortened by 2 bases and J by 7 bases, with 9 bases between the two germline ends. The V gene's germline CDR1 is WNHNN and CDR2 SYGVQD (reference sequence). This CDR3 has 13 amino acids. The CDR3 loop is CASSEPDRNEQFF. For the CDR3, the DNA is TGCGCCAGCAGTGAGCCCGACAGGAATGAGCAGTTCTTC.

This clone occurred a few times. The chain employs TRBV3-1 (or the pseudogene TRBV3-2) and TRBJ2-7, with D perhaps TRBD2 (6 bases). Deletions cut 0 bases from V and 3 bases from J, with 15 bases between. The CDR3 length is 16 residues. CDR1 is LGHDT and CDR2 is YNNKEL in the germline V gene (reference sequence). CDR3 nucleotides: TGTGCCAGCAGCCAAGATGTCCTAGCGATAAGCTACGAGCAGTACTTC. Encoded protein: CASSQDVLAISYEQYF.

V and J are TRBV6-5 and TRBJ1-5; D ambiguous. The ends were cut back, 8 bases at V and 2 bases at J, with 13 bases in the middle. CDR1 is MNHEY, CDR2 SVGAGI, per germline. The CDR3 spans 14 residues. In nucleotides, the CDR3 is TGTGCCAGCGGCAAGGGAGATGGCAATCAGCCCCAGCATTTT. It yields the protein CASGKGDGNQPQHF.

The J gene is TRBJ2-2, the V gene TRBV30; TRBD1 aligns across 8 bases. Per the germline V gene, CDR1 is GTSNPN and CDR2 is SVGIG (reference sequence). The CDR3 is 14 residues long. V lost 5 bases, J lost 4 bases, and 6 bases stayed unmatched. As DNA, the CDR3 is TGTGCCTGGGGACAGGGTGTCAGCACCGGGGAGCTGTTTTTT. Translating it yields CAWGQGVSTGELFF. Full variable domain (rest looked up from reference TRBV30 and TRBJ2-2): SQTIHQWPATLVQPVGSPLSLECTVEGTSNPNLYWYRQAAGRGLQLLFYSVGIGQISSEVPQNLSASRPQDRQFILSSKKLLLSDSGFYLCAWGQGVSTGELFFGEGSRLTVL.

V usage is TRBV18 and J usage is TRBJ2-3; D is unresolved. Germline V gene sequence: CDR1 KGHSH, CDR2 LQKENI. Trimming removed 3 bases at V and 0 bases at J, with 19 bases between. The CDR3 has 18 residues. CDR3 amino acids: CASSPVRQSRSSTDTQYF. CDR3 DNA sequence: TGTGCCAGCTCACCGGTGAGACAAAGCAGATCTAGCACAGATACGCAGTATTTT.

V and J are TRBV7-9 and TRBJ1-1; unclear D gene. This CDR3 is built from 16 residues. V dropped 2 bases and J dropped 0 bases, with 13 bases sitting between them. Germline CDR1 and CDR2: SEHNR and FQNEAQ (reference sequence). CDR3 bases: TGTGCCAGCAGCTTACCGCGAGAGGGATTGAACACTGAAGCTTTCTTT. Its translation is CASSLPREGLNTEAFF.

The V gene is TRBV6-4, the J gene TRBJ1-1; possible D gene TRBD1, 5 bases. Germline CDR1 reads MRHNA; CDR2 reads SNTAGT. CDR3 size: 14 residues. V was shortened by 6 bases and J by 4 bases, with 15 bases between the two germline ends. DNA of the CDR3: TGTGCCAGCAGGCCTATCGGACAAACCACTGAAGCTTTCTTT. Translating it yields CASRPIGQTTEAFF.

In this sample, this clone turned up once. A junction boundary mismatches the germline segment, possibly from a read error. CDR3 DNA sequence: TGTGCCAGCAGTGATGGTCACAGCACCTCCCACGAGCAGTACTTC. This encodes CASSDGHSTSHEQYF. The chain carries TRBV6-1 and TRBJ2-7; D is unclear. The CDR3 loop spans 15 amino acids. Germline CDR1 reads MNHNS; CDR2 reads SASEGT.

The chain combines TRBV23-1 with TRBJ2-3, with 7 bases matching TRBD2. TRBV23-1 is an open reading frame whose function is uncertain. The CDR3 covers 16 residues. Losses at the gene ends were 5 bases for V and 5 bases for J; bases not matched to a gene: 13. The CDR3 DNA follows: TGCGCCAGCAGTAAGGTCCCTAGCGGCCCAGGAGATACGCAGTATTTT. Protein: CASSKVPSGPGDTQYF.

The chain joins TRBV10-3 to TRBJ1-5; no clear D. The CDR3 spans 14 residues. Germline V gene data show CDR1 as ENHRY and CDR2 as SYGVKD. V was trimmed by 3 bases and J by 4 bases, leaving 10 bases between them. CDR3 amino acids: CAISDAERNQPQHF. The DNA for the CDR3 is TGTGCCATCAGTGATGCGGAACGAAATCAGCCCCAGCATTTT.

This clone was detected once. The chain employs TRBV25-1 and TRBJ1-1; D gene ambiguous. The V end lost 4 bases, the J end lost 3 bases, and 6 bases lay between the germline ends. Germline-derived CDR1 and CDR2 are MGHDK and SYGVNS. This CDR3 is built from 12 residues. DNA for the CDR3: TGTGCCAGCAGTGCAGGTTACACTGAAGCTTTCTTT. It yields the protein CASSAGYTEAFF.

This chain uses TRBV5-1 with TRBJ1-4; D remains unclear. The V end lost 0 bases, the J end lost 3 bases, and 9 bases lay between the germline ends. Germline CDR1 and CDR2: SGHRS and YFSETQ. This CDR3 comprises 15 residues. The CDR3 DNA is TGCGCCAGCAGCTTGGAGGCAGCGCCTAATGAAAAACTGTTTTTT. Translation gives CASSLEAAPNEKLFF.

This clone was recorded a few times. The chain employs TRBV30 and TRBJ1-1, with 7 bases lining up with TRBD1. Germline V gives CDR1 GTSNPN, CDR2 SVGIG (reference sequence). This CDR3 is built from 14 residues. The V segment lost 5 bases and the J segment 7 bases; nucleotides outside the gene matches: 13. This CDR3 reads CAWATTGQVHEAFF. In DNA, the CDR3 is TGTGCCTGGGCGACAACCGGACAGGTCCATGAAGCTTTCTTT.

This clone showed up just once. The J gene is TRBJ1-6, the V gene TRBV6-2 or TRBV6-3; 8 bases map to TRBD1. Germline lookup yields CDR1 MNHEY and CDR2 SVGEGT. V dropped 4 bases and J dropped 0; count of bases not matched to a gene: 8. The CDR3 contains 18 residues. The CDR3 is CASSSTWTGSSYNSPLHF. CDR3 nucleotides: TGTGCCAGCAGTTCAACATGGACAGGGAGCTCCTATAATTCACCCCTCCACTTT.

This rearrangement joins TRBV11-1 to TRBJ1-1, with D perhaps TRBD1 (6 bases). Trimming took 5 bases from V and 6 from J, leaving 16 bases between them. Germline V gene lookup returns CDR1 SGHAT and CDR2 FQDESV (reference sequence). The CDR3 has 14 residues. Written as DNA, the CDR3 is TGTGCCAGCAGCATCGACAGGTTAGGGGCTGAAGCTTTCTTT. Residues: CASSIDRLGAEAFF.

The CDR3 DNA reads TGTGCCAGCAGCCCTGAGACAGGGCGACTCTCTGGAAACACCATATATTTT. Its protein is CASSPETGRLSGNTIYF. The V and J genes are TRBV9 and TRBJ1-3; 7 bases are shared with TRBD1. V lost 4 bases to trimming and J lost 0 bases; unmatched junction nucleotides: 10. Germline CDR1 reads SGDLS; CDR2 reads YYNGEE. This CDR3 region has 17 residues.

The rearrangement uses TRBV11-2 and TRBJ2-1; TRBD2 matches at 12 bases. This CDR3 has 16 amino acids. V lost 4 bases to trimming and J lost 3 bases; unmatched junction nucleotides: 4. The V gene's germline CDR1 is SGHAT and CDR2 FQNNGV. CDR3 region: CASSSTSGGHYNEQFF. The CDR3, as DNA: TGTGCCAGCAGCTCGACTAGCGGGGGTCACTACAATGAGCAGTTCTTC. The complete variable domain, with remaining parts taken from reference TRBV11-2 and TRBJ2-1, reads EAGVAQSPRYKIIEKRQSVAFWCNPISGHATLYWYQQILGQGPKLLIQFQNNGVVDDSQLPKDRFSAERLKGVDSTLKIQPAKLEDSAVYLCASSSTSGGHYNEQFFGPGTRLTVL.

This sequence joins TRBV29-1 and TRBJ2-2; D is ambiguous. The CDR3 length is 13 residues. CDR1 SQVTM and CDR2 ANQGSEA come from the germline V gene. Trimming took 4 bases from V and 2 from J, leaving 8 bases between them. CDR3 in DNA: TGCAGCGTTGTCCCGGTAAACACCGGGGAGCTGTTTTTT. This encodes CSVVPVNTGELFF.

The chain uses TRBV7-9 and TRBJ1-1; TRBD1 is a possible D gene (6 bases). The germline V and J ends were trimmed by 0 bases and 1 base, with 12 bases remaining between them. CDR1 and CDR2 from the germline V gene are SEHNR and FQNEAQ (reference sequence). The CDR3 sequence is 16 residues long. In nucleotides, the CDR3 is TGTGCCAGCAGCTTAGCGGGTGGGGGCACGAACACTGAAGCTTTCTTT. Translating it yields CASSLAGGGTNTEAFF.

CDR3 nucleotide sequence: TGTGCCAGCAGTGAACTATTCGGGTATAGCAATCAGCCCCAGCATTTT. The encoded protein is CASSELFGYSNQPQHF. The chain couples TRBV6-1 to TRBJ1-5; D call uncertain. The CDR3 loop spans 16 amino acids. V was pared by 2 bases and J by 0 bases, with 11 bases between. CDR1 is MNHNS and CDR2 is SASEGT in the germline V gene.

This clone was seen just once. This chain links TRBV7-7 with TRBJ2-7; TRBD2 agrees at 11 bases. The V and J ends lost 1 base and 4 bases, in that order; junction bases with no gene match: 3. This CDR3 is 15 amino acids long. The germline V gene encodes CDR1 SSHAT and CDR2 FNYEAQ (reference sequence). The CDR3 DNA follows: TGTGCCAGCAGCTTAGAGCCTAGCGGGGGGTACGAGCAGTACTTC. It encodes CASSLEPSGGYEQYF.